Presented here are 10 T cell receptor beta chains from one specimen sequenced in a study of cytomegalovirus exposure and HLA in healthy donors. Assay used: immunoSEQ multiplex PCR; TCRdb lists only in-frame clones, some missing. The sample includes under 300,000 clones, roughly 86% of them seen just once. Sequencing was carried out using PBMCs. All receptors come from a woman aged 25 to 39 in good health and CMV-seropositive.

V and J are TRBV7-9 and TRBJ2-1, with 7 positions matching TRBD2. CDR1 SEHNR and CDR2 FQNEAQ come from the germline V gene (reference sequence). Losses at the gene ends were 5 bases for V and 2 bases for J; bases not matched to a gene: 6. This CDR3 comprises 15 residues. This CDR3 is CASSPSGRAYNEQFF. CDR3 bases: TGTGCCAGCAGCCCCAGTGGGAGGGCCTACAATGAGCAGTTCTTC.

The chain combines TRBV4-1 with TRBJ2-1; TRBD2 is a possible D gene (6 bases). This CDR3 is built from 15 residues. V shed 1 base and J shed 2 bases, with 9 bases lying between them. Germline CDR1 and CDR2: MGHRA and YSYEKL. The CDR3 is CASSQGGLAYNEQFF. The DNA of the CDR3 is TGCGCCAGCAGCCAAGGGGGACTGGCCTACAATGAGCAGTTCTTC.

The gene calls are TRBV5-1 and TRBJ1-1, with D unclear. The CDR3 is 15 amino acids. Germline V gives CDR1 SGHRS, CDR2 YFSETQ. With 0 bases removed from V and 4 bases from J, the gap between germline ends came to 13 bases. The CDR3 bases are TGCGCCAGCAGCTTGGACCCGAGGTTAGTCACTGAAGCTTTCTTT. Translated: CASSLDPRLVTEAFF.

The chain uses TRBV29-1 and TRBJ2-1; 16 bases fit TRBD2. CDR3 length: 14 amino acids. Losses at the gene ends were 6 bases for V and 9 bases for J; bases not matched to a gene: 5. From germline, CDR1 is SQVTM and CDR2 ANQGSEA. Here the CDR3 DNA reads TGCAGCGTGAAGGGACTAGCGGGAGGGCCTGAGCAGTTCTTC. Amino acids: CSVKGLAGGPEQFF.

This sequence joins TRBV5-1 and TRBJ1-1, with 8 bases that match TRBD1. Per the germline V gene, CDR1 is SGHRS and CDR2 is YFSETQ. This CDR3 comprises 14 residues. Losses at the gene ends were 3 bases for V and 4 bases for J; bases not matched to a gene: 5. The CDR3 spells CASSYITGGTEAFF. CDR3 nucleotide sequence: TGCGCCAGCAGCTACATAACAGGGGGCACTGAAGCTTTCTTT.

V usage is TRBV28 and J usage is TRBJ2-7; 8 bases agree with TRBD2. The ends lost 3 bases at V and 6 bases at J; junction bases unmatched: 10. The CDR3 is 15 residues long. In germline, CDR1 is MDHEN, CDR2 SYDVKM. The CDR3 DNA reads as TGTGCCAGCAGTTTGTCTTCGGGAGGGCCGGGCGAGCAGTACTTC. Translating it yields CASSLSSGGPGEQYF.

In its sample, this clone was seen once. This chain connects TRBV5-1 to TRBJ2-7; 12 bases fit TRBD2. V lost 2 bases, J lost 3 bases, and 9 bases stayed unmatched. This CDR3 spans 17 amino acids. CDR1 and CDR2 (germline): SGHRS, YFSETQ. The CDR3 spells CASSFRTSGKLSYEQYF. CDR3 in DNA: TGCGCCAGCAGCTTCCGGACTAGCGGGAAATTGAGCTACGAGCAGTACTTC.

Here the CDR3 DNA reads TGTGCCAGCAGCTTACAGGGCCCCCCCTACGAGCAGTACTTC. It encodes CASSLQGPPYEQYF. V is TRBV7-9 and J is TRBJ2-7, with D tentatively TRBD1 (5 bases). V was pared by 2 bases and J by 2 bases, with 10 bases between. The CDR3 spans 14 residues. Germline V lookup: CDR1 SEHNR, CDR2 FQNEAQ (reference sequence). Drawing the rest from reference TRBV7-9 and TRBJ2-7, the complete variable domain is DTGVSQNPRHKITKRGQNVTFRCDPISEHNRLYWYRQTLGQGPEFLTYFQNEAQLEKSRLLSDRFSAERPKGSFSTLEIQRTEQGDSAMYLCASSLQGPPYEQYFGPGTRLTVT.

A remark on this clone: It may be a read error: a sequence one base away is much more abundant. The chain's CDR3 is CASSQDREETQYF. CDR3 in DNA: TGCGCCAGCAGCCAAGACAGGGAAGAGACCCAGTACTTC. V usage is TRBV4-1 and J usage is TRBJ2-5, with a weak D call TRBD1 (5 bases). This CDR3 has 13 residues. CDR1 and CDR2 (germline): MGHRA, YSYEKL. V lost 0 bases and J 3 bases, leaving 5 bases between the germline ends.

The J gene is TRBJ1-1, the V gene TRBV5-1; no firm D call. V was clipped by 7 bases and J by 0 bases, with 19 bases between them. The CDR3 sequence is 16 residues long. Per the germline V gene, CDR1 is SGHRS and CDR2 is YFSETQ. The CDR3 spells CASGTSPLGVNTEAFF. For the CDR3, the DNA is TGCGCCAGCGGAACCAGCCCCCTCGGAGTGAACACTGAAGCTTTCTTT.